Below are 13 T cell receptor beta chains sequenced from a single sample in a study of early T cells in non-severe SARS-CoV-2 infection. Each CDR3 protein gets one entry after TCRdb re-called the 5' RACE reads with MiXCR. The repertoire holds about 69,000 distinct CDR3 sequences, with around 13% as singletons. Material for sequencing was whole blood. Every receptor here comes from an adult who was a healthcare worker with PCR-confirmed SARS-CoV-2 infection or an uninfected control (not recorded which).

This clonotype was detected a few times. The chain employs TRBV12-3 or TRBV12-4 and TRBJ1-1; D not resolved. This CDR3 comprises 13 residues. Trimming took 7 bases from V and 5 from J, leaving 14 bases between them. CDR3 nucleotides: TGTGCCAGCACCACCGTCCCGGGAACTGAAGCTTTCTTT. The encoded protein is CASTTVPGTEAFF.

This chain uses TRBV20-1 with TRBJ1-1, with D hard to call. CDR1 is DFQATT and CDR2 is SNEGSKA in the germline V gene (reference sequence). The CDR3 loop spans 11 amino acids. Trimming removed 5 bases at V and 3 bases at J, with 7 bases between. In DNA, the CDR3 is TGCAGTGCTCAGCGAGACACTGAAGCTTTCTTT. This gives the protein CSAQRDTEAFF.

This clonotype came up many times. The chain combines TRBV7-2 with TRBJ2-3; 11 bases are a match to TRBD2. This CDR3 contains 15 residues. The V and J ends lost 0 bases and 6 bases, in that order; junction bases with no gene match: 2. The V gene's germline CDR1 is SGHTA and CDR2 FQGNSA. CDR3 residues: CASSLAGLAVDTQYF. CDR3 DNA sequence: TGTGCCAGCAGCTTAGCGGGACTAGCGGTTGATACGCAGTATTTT.

This clonotype was counted at least ten times. The chain uses TRBV7-2 and TRBJ2-7, with unresolved D. V lost 5 bases and J 3 bases, leaving 11 bases between the germline ends. The CDR3 contains 13 residues. Germline loops: CDR1 SGHTA, CDR2 FQGNSA. The CDR3 loop reads CASSPGRSYEQYF. The DNA of the CDR3 is TGTGCCAGCAGCCCCGGACGGAGCTACGAGCAGTACTTC. The whole variable domain, remainder taken from reference TRBV7-2 and TRBJ2-7, is GAGVSQSPSNKVTEKGKDVELRCDPISGHTALYWYRQSLGQGLEFLIYFQGNSAPDKSGLPSDRFSAERTGGSVSTLTIQRTQQEDSAVYLCASSPGRSYEQYFGPGTRLTVT.

The chain is built from TRBV18 and TRBJ1-2; D gene unclear. Germline values: CDR1 KGHSH, CDR2 LQKENI. The V gene lost 3 bases and the J gene lost 7 bases, with 9 bases spanning the gap. The CDR3 is 12 amino acids. CDR3 nucleotide sequence: TGTGCCAGCTCACCGGTGGACGTTGGCTACACCTTC. It specifies CASSPVDVGYTF.

This clonotype came up a few times. The chain carries TRBV7-2 and TRBJ1-1; D call uncertain. V was shortened by 5 bases and J by 4 bases, with 11 bases between the two germline ends. The CDR3 spans 13 residues. CDR1 and CDR2 (germline): SGHTA, FQGNSA. Written as DNA, the CDR3 is TGTGCCAGCAGCCCACTAACCGTCACTGAAGCTTTCTTT. Its translation is CASSPLTVTEAFF.

This clonotype was seen repeatedly, ten times or more. The chain employs TRBV6-6 and TRBJ1-1, with D perhaps TRBD1 (6 bases). Per germline, CDR1 MNHNY and CDR2 SVGAGI (reference sequence). V was trimmed by 7 bases and J by 5 bases, leaving 11 bases between them. The CDR3 extends over 12 amino acids. Here the CDR3 reads CASTYRETEAFF. The CDR3 DNA reads TGTGCCAGCACCTACAGGGAGACTGAAGCTTTCTTT.

This sequence joins TRBV7-2 and TRBJ1-1; weak D call: TRBD1 (5 bases). The CDR3 spans 13 residues. Germline-derived CDR1 and CDR2 are SGHTA and FQGNSA. The V end was cut by 6 bases, the J end by 0 bases, with 8 bases between. CDR3 in amino acids: CASSQQVNTEAFF. CDR3 bases: TGTGCCAGCAGTCAACAGGTGAACACTGAAGCTTTCTTT.

This clonotype was picked up a small number of times. CDR3 bases: TGCAGTGCTAGTGGGGGAGGGACTAGCGGCTACAATGAGCAGTTCTTC. Translated: CSASGGGTSGYNEQFF. The chain recombines TRBV20-1 with TRBJ2-1; 11 nucleotides match TRBD2. The CDR3 extends over 16 amino acids. J lost 3 bases, V lost 3 bases, and 7 bases had no gene match. Per the germline V gene, CDR1 is DFQATT and CDR2 is SNEGSKA (reference sequence).

This chain joins TRBV12-3 or TRBV12-4 and TRBJ2-3, with D unclear. The CDR3 runs to 13 residues. The V end lost 6 bases, the J end lost 1 base, and 8 bases lay between the germline ends. The CDR3 reads CASRDGRTDTQYF. The CDR3 coding sequence is TGTGCCAGCAGAGATGGACGCACAGATACGCAGTATTTT.

The chain has TRBV4-3 and TRBJ1-1; weak D call: TRBD1 (6 bases). Germline V CDR1 and CDR2: LGHNA, YSLEER. Trimming pared 4 bases from V and 4 bases from J, leaving 16 bases between. The length of the CDR3 is 15 residues. The CDR3 DNA sequence: TGCGCCAGCAGCCTACAGGGACCGGGAGGCACTGAAGCTTTCTTT. Its translation: CASSLQGPGGTEAFF.

The chain combines TRBV18 with TRBJ2-3; possibly TRBD1 or TRBD2 for D (5 bases each). This CDR3 comprises 15 residues. Trimming removed 6 bases from V and 7 bases from J, with 20 bases in between. The germline gives CDR1 KGHSH, CDR2 LQKENI. As DNA, the CDR3 is TGTGCCAGCTCCAGGAAAACAGGAGAGGGGTATACGCAGTATTTT. It codes for CASSRKTGEGYTQYF.

There are many counts of this clonotype. The genes are TRBV4-3 and TRBJ2-3, with D unclear. The CDR3 runs 13 residues. Trimming shortened V by 4 bases and J by 6 bases, and 11 bases separated the two germline ends. Per germline, CDR1 LGHNA and CDR2 YSLEER. CDR3 in DNA: TGCGCCAGCAGCCGGGTATTTGGGGATACGCAGTATTTT. Translation gives CASSRVFGDTQYF.